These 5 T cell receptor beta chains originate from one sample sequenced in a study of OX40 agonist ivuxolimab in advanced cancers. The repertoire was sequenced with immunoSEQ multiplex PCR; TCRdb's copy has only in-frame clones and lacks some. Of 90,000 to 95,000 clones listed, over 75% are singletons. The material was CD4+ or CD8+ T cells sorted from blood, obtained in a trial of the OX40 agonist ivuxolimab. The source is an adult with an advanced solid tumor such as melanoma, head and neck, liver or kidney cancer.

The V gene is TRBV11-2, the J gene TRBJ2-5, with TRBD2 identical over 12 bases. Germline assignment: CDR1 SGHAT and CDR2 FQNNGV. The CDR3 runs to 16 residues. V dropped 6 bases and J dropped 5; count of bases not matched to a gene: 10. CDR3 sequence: CASSHRLAGVWETQYF. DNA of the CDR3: TGTGCCAGCAGTCACAGACTAGCGGGAGTTTGGGAGACCCAGTACTTC.

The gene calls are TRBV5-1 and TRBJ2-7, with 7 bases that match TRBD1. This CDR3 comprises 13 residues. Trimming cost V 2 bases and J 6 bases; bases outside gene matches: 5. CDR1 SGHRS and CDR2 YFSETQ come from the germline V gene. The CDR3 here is CASSLDRVSEQYF. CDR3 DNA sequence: TGCGCCAGCAGCTTAGACAGGGTATCCGAGCAGTACTTC. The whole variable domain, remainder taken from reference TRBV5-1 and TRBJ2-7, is KAGVTQTPRYLIKTRGQQVTLSCSPISGHRSVSWYQQTPGQGLQFLFEYFSETQRNKGNFPGRFSGRQFSNSRSEMNVSTLELGDSALYLCASSLDRVSEQYFGPGTRLTVT.

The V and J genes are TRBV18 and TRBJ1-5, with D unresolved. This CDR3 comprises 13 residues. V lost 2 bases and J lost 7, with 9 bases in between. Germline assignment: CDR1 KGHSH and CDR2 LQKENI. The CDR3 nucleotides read TGTGCCAGCTCACCATCAACCGGGCAGCCCCAGCATTTT. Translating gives CASSPSTGQPQHF.

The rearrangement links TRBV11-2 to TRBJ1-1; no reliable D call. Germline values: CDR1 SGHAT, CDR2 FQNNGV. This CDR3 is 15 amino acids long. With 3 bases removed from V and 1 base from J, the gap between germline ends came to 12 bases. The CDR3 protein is CASSFTDGRNTEAFF. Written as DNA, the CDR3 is TGTGCCAGCAGCTTCACGGACGGAAGGAACACTGAAGCTTTCTTT.

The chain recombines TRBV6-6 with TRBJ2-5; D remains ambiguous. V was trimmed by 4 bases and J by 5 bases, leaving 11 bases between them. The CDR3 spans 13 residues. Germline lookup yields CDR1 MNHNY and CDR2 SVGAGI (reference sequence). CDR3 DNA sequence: TGTGCCAGCAGTTTGCCTGAGGTGGAGACCCAGTACTTC. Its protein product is CASSLPEVETQYF.